Below are 29 T cell receptor beta chains sequenced from a single sample in a study of blood T cell repertoires in COVID-19. Sequencing was performed with immunoSEQ multiplex PCR; in TCRdb, only in-frame clones are kept and a portion is missing. In the table there are about 160,000 clones, less than 85% of which are singletons. The sequenced material came from peripheral blood. These receptors were obtained from a human donor with acute or convalescent COVID-19. The donor label of this sample is uncertain.

This clone was observed once. CDR3 nucleotides: TGCACCAGCGGCGTGGCGGCGGGGGGGGATGCCGGGGAGCTGTTTTTT. Translation: CTSGVAAGGDAGELFF. The chain combines TRBV1 with TRBJ2-2; TRBD2 is the table's D call and was not checked against the DNA. TRBV1 is assigned pseudogene status. CDR3 length: 16 amino acids.

V gene TRBV15 combines with J gene TRBJ1-3; TRBD1 is a possible D gene (5 bases). V was trimmed by 3 bases and J by 7 bases, leaving 13 bases between them. This CDR3 is built from 14 residues. Germline V gene lookup returns CDR1 LNHNV and CDR2 YYDKDF (reference sequence). The CDR3 loop is CATSSSGLPNTIYF. The CDR3 bases are TGTGCCACCAGCAGTTCGGGACTGCCGAACACCATATATTTT.

This clone was seen ten or more times. J is TRBJ2-2 and V is TRBV4-2, with 11 bases identical to TRBD1. Looked up from germline, CDR1 is LGHNA and CDR2 is YNFKEQ. Losses at the gene ends were 3 bases for V and 2 bases for J; bases not matched to a gene: 14. The CDR3 runs 20 residues. The CDR3 DNA is TGTGCCAGCAGCCAGGAAAGAGGACAGGGGGCGCGGGGAAACACCGGGGAGCTGTTTTTT. Translation gives CASSQERGQGARGNTGELFF.

This clone was seen just once. The genes are TRBV5-1 and TRBJ2-1; 9 bases map to TRBD1. V trimming: 5 bases; J trimming: 8 bases; junction bases outside the gene matches: 8. Germline CDR1 is SGHRS and CDR2 is YFSETQ. The CDR3 runs 14 residues. The CDR3 DNA follows: TGCGCCAGCAGTAAGGGACAGGGCGAGGATGAGCAGTTCTTC. It is translated as CASSKGQGEDEQFF. Complete variable domain (other parts from reference TRBV5-1 and TRBJ2-1): KAGVTQTPRYLIKTRGQQVTLSCSPISGHRSVSWYQQTPGQGLQFLFEYFSETQRNKGNFPGRFSGRQFSNSRSEMNVSTLELGDSALYLCASSKGQGEDEQFFGPGTRLTVL.

The J gene is TRBJ1-2, the V gene TRBV5-6; TRBD1 is a possible D gene (6 bases). V gave up 4 bases and J gave up 7 bases, with 29 bases separating them. The CDR3 extends over 18 amino acids. CDR1 is SGHDT and CDR2 is YYEEEE in the germline V gene. The CDR3 spells CASSGETLPWGGGGGYTF. The DNA of the CDR3 is TGTGCCAGCAGCGGTGAGACCCTCCCCTGGGGCGGGGGCGGTGGCTACACCTTC. The full variable domain, rest sourced from reference TRBV5-6 and TRBJ1-2, is DAGVTQSPTHLIKTRGQQVTLRCSPKSGHDTVSWYQQALGQGPQFIFQYYEEEERQRGNFPDRFSGHQFPNYSSELNVNALLLGDSALYLCASSGETLPWGGGGGYTFGSGTRLTVV.

The chain employs TRBV14 and TRBJ1-4; D unresolved. The CDR3 totals 16 residues. Germline V gene lookup returns CDR1 SGHDN and CDR2 FVKESK. Trimming shortened V by 2 bases and J by 0 bases, and 10 bases separated the two germline ends. This chain's CDR3 is CASSQLGGATNEKLFF. The CDR3 region has the DNA TGTGCCAGCAGCCAATTGGGCGGGGCAACTAATGAAAAACTGTTTTTT.

This rearrangement joins TRBV19 to TRBJ1-5, with TRBD1 matching 7 bases. The V and J ends lost 7 bases and 0 bases, in that order; junction bases with no gene match: 6. CDR3 length: 15 amino acids. The germline gives CDR1 LNHDA, CDR2 SQIVND (reference sequence). The CDR3 region has the DNA TGTGCCAGTACCCGGGACAGCTATAGCAATCAGCCCCAGCATTTT. It translates to CASTRDSYSNQPQHF. The variable domain in full, completed from reference TRBV19 and TRBJ1-5, reads DGGITQSPKYLFRKEGQNVTLSCEQNLNHDAMYWYRQDPGQGLRLIYYSQIVNDFQKGDIAEGYSVSREKKESFPLTVTSAQKNPTAFYLCASTRDSYSNQPQHFGDGTRLSIL.

The chain combines TRBV18 with TRBJ1-2; 8 nucleotides agree with TRBD1. J gave up 7 bases and V 2 bases, and 9 bases lay outside the gene matches. The CDR3 totals 15 residues. Germline-derived CDR1 and CDR2 are KGHSH and LQKENI. CDR3 protein: CASSPSLDRGGGYTF. The CDR3 DNA reads as TGTGCCAGCTCACCATCACTCGACAGGGGAGGTGGCTACACCTTC.

This clone was detected once. V and J are TRBV7-8 and TRBJ2-2; D may be TRBD1 (7 bases). The germline V gene encodes CDR1 SGHVS and CDR2 FQNEAQ. The length of the CDR3 is 18 residues. Trimming took off 4 bases at V and 4 bases at J, with 22 bases between the two ends. In nucleotides, the CDR3 is TGTGCCAGCAGCTCACCCGGCAGGGGGGTAAGAAGCACCGGGGAGCTGTTTTTT. Its protein product is CASSSPGRGVRSTGELFF.

The chain combines TRBV9 with TRBJ2-2; no reliable D call. V lost 0 bases and J lost 2, with 8 bases in between. This CDR3 is built from 15 residues. Germline V gene sequence: CDR1 SGDLS, CDR2 YYNGEE. This chain's CDR3 is CASSVGHSNTGELFF. For the CDR3, the DNA is TGTGCCAGCAGCGTAGGTCACAGTAACACCGGGGAGCTGTTTTTT.

This clone was detected only once. The chain combines TRBV24-1 with TRBJ2-5; D ambiguous. CDR3 size: 14 residues. The V end was cut by 4 bases, the J end by 2 bases, with 10 bases between. Per germline, CDR1 KGHDR and CDR2 SFDVKD. CDR3 amino acids: CATSDATVQETQYF. The CDR3 nucleotides read TGTGCCACCAGTGACGCAACGGTACAAGAGACCCAGTACTTC.

The rearrangement links TRBV7-2 to TRBJ1-6; 11 bases fit TRBD1. CDR1 is SGHTA, CDR2 FQGNSA, per germline. CDR3 length equals 15 residues. J was trimmed by 8 bases and V by 2 bases; bases with no gene match: 2. The CDR3 protein is CASSLRTGGDSPLHF. The DNA for the CDR3 is TGTGCCAGCAGCTTACGGACAGGGGGCGATTCACCCCTCCACTTT. Looking up the rest from reference TRBV7-2 and TRBJ1-6 gives the full variable domain: GAGVSQSPSNKVTEKGKDVELRCDPISGHTALYWYRQSLGQGLEFLIYFQGNSAPDKSGLPSDRFSAERTGGSVSTLTIQRTQQEDSAVYLCASSLRTGGDSPLHFGNGTRLTVT.

The chain recombines TRBV6-5 with TRBJ2-5; TRBD2 aligns across 9 bases. The junction had 4 bases not matched to a gene; V was cut back by 0 bases and J by 5 bases. The CDR3 loop spans 15 amino acids. In germline, CDR1 is MNHEY, CDR2 SVGAGI. CDR3: CASSYSAGGWETQYF. CDR3 sequence (DNA): TGTGCCAGCAGTTACTCAGCGGGGGGCTGGGAGACCCAGTACTTC.

The rearrangement links TRBV5-6 to TRBJ2-6; 8 nucleotides match TRBD1. The CDR3 has 17 amino acids. J was trimmed by 3 bases and V by 2 bases; bases with no gene match: 7. Germline assignment: CDR1 SGHDT and CDR2 YYEEEE. CDR3 protein: CASSFDRGGVGANVLTF. CDR3 nucleotide sequence: TGTGCCAGCAGCTTCGACAGGGGTGGGGTTGGGGCCAACGTCCTGACTTTC.

This clone was found a few times. V gene TRBV7-2 combines with J gene TRBJ2-2; D is possibly TRBD2 (6 bases). V lost 0 bases to trimming and J lost 2 bases, with 16 bases between them. CDR3 length equals 18 residues. In germline, CDR1 is SGHTA, CDR2 FQGNSA. The CDR3 here is CASSLARPGLANTGELFF. CDR3 nucleotide sequence: TGTGCCAGCAGCTTAGCCCGTCCGGGACTCGCTAACACCGGGGAGCTGTTTTTT.

This clone has only one observation. The chain links TRBV11-3 to TRBJ2-1; tentatively, D is TRBD2 (5 bases). V was trimmed by 1 base and J by 9 bases, leaving 10 bases between them. Germline V gene sequence: CDR1 SGHNT, CDR2 YENEEA. There are 13 residues in the CDR3. CDR3 coding DNA: TGTGCCAGCAGCTTAGGAGGCGGGCCTGAGCAGTTCTTC. Amino acid sequence: CASSLGGGPEQFF.

The chain is built from TRBV4-1 and TRBJ2-1; 9 bases align to TRBD1. The CDR3 length is 17 residues. CDR1 MGHRA and CDR2 YSYEKL come from the germline V gene. The ends lost 1 base at V and 3 bases at J; junction bases unmatched: 7. CDR3 in amino acids: CASSQGGGTGFYNEQFF. The CDR3 bases are TGCGCCAGCAGCCAAGGGGGGGGGACAGGGTTCTACAATGAGCAGTTCTTC.

CDR3 sequence reads: CASSPGTDEKLFF. CDR3 nucleotides: TGTGCCAGCAGTCCAGGGACAGATGAAAAACTGTTTTTT. The V call is TRBV12-3 or TRBV12-4, the J call TRBJ1-4, with 7 bases that match TRBD1. J gave up 6 bases and V 5 bases, and 3 bases lay outside the gene matches. The CDR3 consists of 13 residues.

The genes are TRBV3-1 (or the pseudogene TRBV3-2) and TRBJ2-7, with 9 positions matching TRBD1. Germline CDR1 and CDR2: LGHDT and YNNKEL (reference sequence). V lost 8 bases, J lost 5 bases, and 7 bases stayed unmatched. CDR3 length: 13 amino acids. The CDR3 DNA reads as TGTGCCAGCTCCCCGACAGGGGGTAACGAGCAGTACTTC. Amino acids: CASSPTGGNEQYF.

The CDR3 spells CASSLKRGAYNEQFF. The CDR3 DNA reads as TGCGCCAGCAGCTTAAAGCGAGGCGCCTACAATGAGCAGTTCTTC. V and J are TRBV5-1 and TRBJ2-1; D ambiguous. Germline lookup yields CDR1 SGHRS and CDR2 YFSETQ. V was trimmed by 2 bases and J by 2 bases, leaving 11 bases between them. CDR3 size: 15 residues.

In this sample, this clone turned up once. J is TRBJ1-1 and V is TRBV10-1; TRBD1 matches 7 bases. The germline gives CDR1 WNHNN, CDR2 SYGVQD (reference sequence). With 7 bases clipped from V and 5 bases from J, the junction kept 7 bases outside the gene matches. The CDR3 extends over 13 amino acids. CDR3 coding DNA: TGCGCCAGCAACCTGACAGGGCGAACTGAAGCTTTCTTT. It specifies CASNLTGRTEAFF.

The chain is built from TRBV19 and TRBJ1-2; a weak D match, TRBD1 (6 bases). The ends were cut back, 5 bases at V and 4 bases at J, with 17 bases in the middle. Germline loops: CDR1 LNHDA, CDR2 SQIVND (reference sequence). This CDR3 is built from 15 residues. The CDR3 reads CASSVPQGEAYGYTF. Here the CDR3 DNA reads TGTGCCAGTAGTGTCCCACAGGGAGAGGCCTATGGCTACACCTTC.

This clone occurred a few times. The rearrangement links TRBV29-1 to TRBJ1-2; tentative D call: TRBD1 (6 bases). This CDR3 is 15 amino acids long. V lost 4 bases and J 0 bases, leaving 15 bases between the germline ends. Looked up from germline, CDR1 is SQVTM and CDR2 is ANQGSEA. CDR3 in amino acids: CSVVRDIRSNYGYTF. CDR3 nucleotide sequence: TGCAGCGTTGTTCGGGACATTCGATCTAACTATGGCTACACCTTC.

The rearrangement uses TRBV28 and TRBJ1-2; D gene unclear. V was cut by 6 bases and J by 2 bases, with 10 bases left in between. The CDR3 extends over 13 amino acids. Germline V gene lookup returns CDR1 MDHEN and CDR2 SYDVKM. In DNA, the CDR3 is TGTGCCAGCAGCTGGAGTAAGAACTATGGCTACACCTTC. Protein: CASSWSKNYGYTF.

This clone appeared a single time. The genes are TRBV7-2 and TRBJ1-3, with 7 bases identical to TRBD1. J lost 2 bases, V lost 5 bases, and 6 bases had no gene match. CDR1 and CDR2 from the germline V gene are SGHTA and FQGNSA. The CDR3 is made up of 15 amino acids. CDR3 sequence: CASSSRGLAGNTIYF. Here the CDR3 DNA reads TGTGCCAGCAGCAGCAGGGGGTTAGCTGGAAACACCATATATTTT.

The chain carries TRBV6-5 and TRBJ1-5; 8 bases line up with TRBD1. This CDR3 has 14 residues. V gave up 5 bases and J gave up 4 bases; unmatched junction bases: 4. From germline, CDR1 is MNHEY and CDR2 SVGAGI. CDR3 sequence reads: CASSQGAPNQPQHF. CDR3 in DNA: TGTGCCAGCAGTCAGGGGGCGCCGAATCAGCCCCAGCATTTT.

The chain is built from TRBV6-5 and TRBJ1-1; 8 bases are shared with TRBD1. The length of the CDR3 is 15 residues. V lost 3 bases to trimming and J lost 3 bases; unmatched junction nucleotides: 6. The V gene's germline CDR1 is MNHEY and CDR2 SVGAGI. CDR3 bases: TGTGCCAGCAGTTATCCTGGACAGGGAGACACTGAAGCTTTCTTT. This sequence encodes CASSYPGQGDTEAFF.

This sequence joins TRBV28 and TRBJ2-1, with TRBD2 matching over 11 bases. The CDR3 consists of 17 residues. The trim removed 7 bases at V and 1 base at J, leaving 9 bases unmatched. Per germline, CDR1 MDHEN and CDR2 SYDVKM. The DNA for the CDR3 is TGTGCCAGCACCTTCGGCTTAGCGGGGGGGTCCTACAATGAGCAGTTCTTC. It specifies CASTFGLAGGSYNEQFF.

The chain joins TRBV12-3 or TRBV12-4 to TRBJ1-2; possible D gene TRBD1, 5 bases. V lost 3 bases and J 4 bases, leaving 9 bases between the germline ends. The CDR3 runs 13 residues. CDR3 sequence reads: CASSFRQPYGYTF. The DNA of the CDR3 is TGTGCCAGCAGTTTTCGACAGCCCTATGGCTACACCTTC.